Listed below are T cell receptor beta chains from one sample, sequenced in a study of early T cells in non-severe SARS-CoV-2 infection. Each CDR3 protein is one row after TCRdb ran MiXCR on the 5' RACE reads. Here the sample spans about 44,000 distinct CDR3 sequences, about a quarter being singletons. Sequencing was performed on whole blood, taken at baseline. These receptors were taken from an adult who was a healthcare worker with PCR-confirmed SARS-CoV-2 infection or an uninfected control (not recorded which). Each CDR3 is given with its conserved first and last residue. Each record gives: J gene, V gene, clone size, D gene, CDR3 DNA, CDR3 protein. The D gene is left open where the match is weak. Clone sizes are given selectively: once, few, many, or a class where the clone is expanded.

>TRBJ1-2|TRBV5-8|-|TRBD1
TGTGCCAGCAGTCGGGAGGGGGCAGTTAACTATGGCTACACCTTC
CASSREGAVNYGYTF
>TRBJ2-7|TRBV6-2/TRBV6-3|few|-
TGTGCCAGCGCTGGACGGGTCGTAGGCGAGCAGTACTTC
CASAGRVVGEQYF
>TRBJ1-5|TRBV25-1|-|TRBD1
TGTGCCAGCAGTGCACAAGGGACAGCCTGGCCCCAGCATTTT
CASSAQGTAWPQHF
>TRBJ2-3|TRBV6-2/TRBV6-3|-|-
TGTGCCAGCCGCAGCTGGGGCAGAAGCACAGATACGCAGTATTTT
CASRSWGRSTDTQYF
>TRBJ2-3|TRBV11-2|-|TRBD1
TGTGCCAGCAGCTACCGGGACAGGAGCACAGATACGCAGTATTTT
CASSYRDRSTDTQYF
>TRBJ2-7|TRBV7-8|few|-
TGTGCCAGCAGCTCACCCGACAGAACCTACGAGCAGTACTTC
CASSSPDRTYEQYF
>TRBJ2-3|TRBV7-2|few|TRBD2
TGTGCCAGCAGCTTAGTGGTCGGACTAGCGGGGTACACAGATACGCAGTATTTT
CASSLVVGLAGYTDTQYF
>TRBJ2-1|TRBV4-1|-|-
TGCGCCAGCAGCCAAGATGTGACCACTGCCGACAATGAGCAGTTCTTC
CASSQDVTTADNEQFF
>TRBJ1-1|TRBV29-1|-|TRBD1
TGCAGCGTTGGCCTACAGGGGAAGGCCACTGAAGCTTTCTTT
CSVGLQGKATEAFF
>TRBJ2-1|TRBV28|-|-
TGTGCCAGCAGTTTGTCCGCTTGGGAGCAGTTCTTC
CASSLSAWEQFF
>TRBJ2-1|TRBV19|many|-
TGTGCCAGTAGCAGGGGCGTGGACAATGAGCAGTTCTTC
CASSRGVDNEQFF
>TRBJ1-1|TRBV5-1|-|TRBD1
TGCGCCAGCAGCGATGGGACAGTTTCGAACACTGAAGCTTTCTTT
CASSDGTVSNTEAFF
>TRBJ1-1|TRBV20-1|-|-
TGCAGTGCTACTGGACCGAAAGCTTTCTTT
CSATGPKAFF
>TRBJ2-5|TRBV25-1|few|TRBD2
TGTGCCAGCAGTGAAGGATGGGGGGGAAAGACCCAGTACTTC
CASSEGWGGKTQYF
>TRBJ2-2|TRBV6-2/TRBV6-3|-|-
TGTGCCAGCAGGGGTGGCGGGCGGAACACCGGGGAGCTGTTTTTT
CASRGGGRNTGELFF
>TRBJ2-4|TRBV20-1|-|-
TGCAGTGCTCGGGCAGGTCTAGCCAAAAACATTCAGTACTTC
CSARAGLAKNIQYF
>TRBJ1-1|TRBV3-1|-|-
TGTGCCAGCAGTACCCAGCGGGGCACTGAAGCTTTCTTT
CASSTQRGTEAFF
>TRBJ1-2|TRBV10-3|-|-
TGTGCCATCAGTGAGGCGATTGGAGGGGACTATGGCTACACCTTC
CAISEAIGGDYGYTF
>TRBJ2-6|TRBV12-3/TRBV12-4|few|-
TGTGCCAGCAGCCTAGGGGGGACAGTTTTCTCTGGGGCCAACGTCCTGACTTTC
CASSLGGTVFSGANVLTF
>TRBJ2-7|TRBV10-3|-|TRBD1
TGTGCCATCAGTGACTACAGGGGGCCCTACGAGCAGTACTTC
CAISDYRGPYEQYF
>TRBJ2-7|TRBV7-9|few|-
TGTGCCAGCAGCTTAGTAACGGGGGTCGTACAGCAGTACTTC
CASSLVTGVVQQYF
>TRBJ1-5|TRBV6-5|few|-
TGTGCCAGCAGCTCAGGGACTCAGCCCCAGCATTTT
CASSSGTQPQHF
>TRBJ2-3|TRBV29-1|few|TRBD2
TGCAGCGTGACACTAGCGGGGAGCACAGATACGCAGTATTTT
CSVTLAGSTDTQYF
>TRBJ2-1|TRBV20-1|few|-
TGCAGTGCTAGCCGGTCCCGTAGCTCCTACAATGAGCAGTTCTTC
CSASRSRSSYNEQFF
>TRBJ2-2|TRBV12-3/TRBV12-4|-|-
TGTGCCATCCTAACCTTCGGCGGTGTAAACACCGGGGAGCTGTTTTTT
CAILTFGGVNTGELFF
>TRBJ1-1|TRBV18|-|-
TGTGCCAGCTCAAAAACACCGAACACTGAAGCTTTCTTT
CASSKTPNTEAFF
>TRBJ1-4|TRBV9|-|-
TGTGCCAGCAGCGTAAATTTACTGGACGAAAAACTGTTTTTT
CASSVNLLDEKLFF
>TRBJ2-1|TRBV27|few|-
TGTGCCAGCAGTTTAGCCGGAGATACCTACAATGAGCAGTTCTTC
CASSLAGDTYNEQFF
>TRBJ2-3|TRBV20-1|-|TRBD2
TGCAGTGCTAGAGGGGCAGCGGGGATCACAGATACGCAGTATTTT
CSARGAAGITDTQYF
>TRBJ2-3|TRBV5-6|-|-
TGTGCCAGCAGGAACAACCTCGCGGGGAAGGGCACAGATACGCAGTATTTT
CASRNNLAGKGTDTQYF
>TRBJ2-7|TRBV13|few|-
TGTGCCAGCAGCCCGGGAGACTACGAGCAGTACTTC
CASSPGDYEQYF
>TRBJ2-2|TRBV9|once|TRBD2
TGTGCCAGCAGCGTTAGCGGGGGGTACACCGGGGAGCTGTTTTTT
CASSVSGGYTGELFF
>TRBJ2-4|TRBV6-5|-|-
TGTGCCAGCAGCCCCCTGTACATTCAGTACTTC
CASSPLYIQYF
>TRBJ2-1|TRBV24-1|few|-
TGTGCCACCAGTGGTGGGGGTTCCTACAATGAGCAGTTCTTC
CATSGGGSYNEQFF
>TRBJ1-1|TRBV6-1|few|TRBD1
TGTGCCAGCAGTGATCCGGGACAGATGAACACTGAAGCTTTCTTT
CASSDPGQMNTEAFF
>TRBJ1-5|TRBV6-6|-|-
TGTGCCAGCAGGGATAGCAATCAGCCCCAGCATTTT
CASRDSNQPQHF
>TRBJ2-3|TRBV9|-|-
TGTGCCAGCAGCGTAGGAGGGCGGGGTCAAGATACGCAGTATTTT
CASSVGGRGQDTQYF
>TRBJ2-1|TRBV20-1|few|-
TGCAGTGCTAGCGCCTACCGAGCGGAGGCAAAGAATGAGCAGTTCTTC
CSASAYRAEAKNEQFF
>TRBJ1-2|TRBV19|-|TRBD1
TGTGCCAGTAGTATAGGCCCGGGACAGAATACTTATGGCTACACCTTC
CASSIGPGQNTYGYTF
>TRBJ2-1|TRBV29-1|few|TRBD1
TGCAGCGTTCCCGGGACAGGGGGTCATGAGCAGTTCTTC
CSVPGTGGHEQFF
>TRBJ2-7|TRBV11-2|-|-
TGTGCCAGCAGCTTTGAGGGACGGCTCTACGAGCAGTACTTC
CASSFEGRLYEQYF
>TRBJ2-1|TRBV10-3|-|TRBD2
TGTGCCATCAGCAGGACTAGCGGGGGTCACGGTGAGCAGTTCTTC
CAISRTSGGHGEQFF
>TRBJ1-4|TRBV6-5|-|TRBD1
TGTGCCAGCAGTACTAGACAGGGGGATGATGAAAAACTGTTTTTT
CASSTRQGDDEKLFF
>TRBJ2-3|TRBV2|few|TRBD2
TGTGCCAGCAGCTCTACCGGGACTAGCGGGCGAGATACGCAGTATTTT
CASSSTGTSGRDTQYF
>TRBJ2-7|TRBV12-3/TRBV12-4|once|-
TGTGCCAGCAGCAACTATCCCTACGAGCAGTACTTC
CASSNYPYEQYF
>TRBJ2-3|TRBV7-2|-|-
TGTGCCAGCAGCTTAGCGTTAGGCGGCGGCAGCCCAGATACGCAGTATTTT
CASSLALGGGSPDTQYF
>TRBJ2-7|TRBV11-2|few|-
TGTGCCAGCAGCACCCCCCGGGCCGCCTACGAGCAGTACTTC
CASSTPRAAYEQYF
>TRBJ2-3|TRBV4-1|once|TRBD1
TGCGCCAGCGAGGGACAGGGAATTACAGATACGCAGTATTTT
CASEGQGITDTQYF
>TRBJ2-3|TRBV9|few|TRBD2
TGTGCCAGCAGCGTAGCTACTAGCGGGGCCGGCGATACGCAGTATTTT
CASSVATSGAGDTQYF
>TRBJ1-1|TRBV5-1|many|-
TGCGCCAGCAGCGCCCCCCAGGGCAAGAACACTGAAGCTTTCTTT
CASSAPQGKNTEAFF